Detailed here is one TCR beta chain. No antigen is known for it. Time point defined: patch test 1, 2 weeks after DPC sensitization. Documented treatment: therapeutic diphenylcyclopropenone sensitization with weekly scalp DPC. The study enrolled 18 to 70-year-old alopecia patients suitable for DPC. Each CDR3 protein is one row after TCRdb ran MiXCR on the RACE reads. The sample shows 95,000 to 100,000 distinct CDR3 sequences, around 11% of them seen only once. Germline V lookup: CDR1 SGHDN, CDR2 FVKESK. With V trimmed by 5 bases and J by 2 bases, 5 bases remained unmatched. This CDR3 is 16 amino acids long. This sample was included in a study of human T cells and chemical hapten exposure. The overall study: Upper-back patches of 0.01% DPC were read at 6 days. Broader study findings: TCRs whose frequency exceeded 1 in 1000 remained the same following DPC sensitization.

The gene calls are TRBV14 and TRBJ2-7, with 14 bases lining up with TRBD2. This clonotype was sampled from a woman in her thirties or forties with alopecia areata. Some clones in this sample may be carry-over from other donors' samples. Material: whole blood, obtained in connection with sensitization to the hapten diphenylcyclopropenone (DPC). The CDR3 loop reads CASSARTSGRPYEQYF. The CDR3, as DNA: TGTGCCAGCAGCGCCCGGACTAGCGGGAGGCCCTACGAGCAGTACTTC.